This entry lists 24 T cell receptor beta chains sequenced from one sample in a study of cytomegalovirus exposure and HLA in healthy donors. TCRdb's table, derived via immunoSEQ multiplex PCR, lists solely in-frame clones and lacks some. The profile shows about 88,000 clones, approximately 84% of them singletons. Sequenced material: PBMCs. Receptor source: a woman aged 18-29 years in good health and CMV-seropositive.

The gene calls are TRBV28 and TRBJ1-6; D ambiguous. V lost 5 bases and J lost 6, with 23 bases in between. The CDR3 is 18 amino acids. The germline CDR1 and CDR2 sequences are MDHEN and SYDVKM. CDR3 bases: TGTGCCAGCAGTCTGATGGGTGGCGGTGGAATAATTAATTCACCCCTCCACTTT. This encodes CASSLMGGGGIINSPLHF.

The chain recombines TRBV5-6 with TRBJ2-3; TRBD2 matches 8 bases. The CDR3 has 16 residues. Per the germline V gene, CDR1 is SGHDT and CDR2 is YYEEEE. V shed 0 bases, J shed 5 bases, and the junction held 8 bases outside the gene matches. CDR3 loop: CASSLAGGGRGDTQYF. The CDR3, as DNA: TGTGCCAGCAGCTTGGCCGGCGGGGGGAGGGGAGATACGCAGTATTTT.

This clone was recorded once. The V gene is TRBV9, the J gene TRBJ2-1, with D perhaps TRBD1 (5 bases). The CDR3 sequence is 14 residues long. Between the trimmed V and J ends, which lost 4 bases and 7 bases, there was a span of 15 bases. CDR1 and CDR2 from the germline V gene are SGDLS and YYNGEE. In DNA form, the CDR3 reads TGTGCCAGCAGCCCGCGAGAACCAGGGAATGAGCAGTTCTTC. Translated: CASSPREPGNEQFF.

The chain is built from TRBV6-5 and TRBJ2-7, with D perhaps matching TRBD2 (6 bases). Trimming took off 0 bases at V and 0 bases at J, with 9 bases between the two ends. CDR3 length: 15 amino acids. Germline V lookup: CDR1 MNHEY, CDR2 SVGAGI. As DNA, the CDR3 is TGTGCCAGCAGTTACTCGGGGGGATCCTCCTACGAGCAGTACTTC. Translating it yields CASSYSGGSSYEQYF.

Points on this clone: The sample contains more than one DNA sequence encoding this CDR3. This chain joins TRBV6-1 and TRBJ2-3, with 9 bases identical to TRBD2. V shed 6 bases, J shed 2 bases, and the junction held 6 bases outside the gene matches. The CDR3 length is 15 residues. The germline CDR1 and CDR2 sequences are MNHNS and SASEGT. The CDR3 region is CASSPLAGSTDTQYF. For the CDR3, the DNA is TGTGCCAGCAGCCCACTAGCGGGTTCCACAGATACGCAGTATTTT.

The chain joins TRBV9 to TRBJ2-5, with 10 nucleotides matching TRBD2. The germline CDR1 and CDR2 sequences are SGDLS and YYNGEE. CDR3 length equals 17 residues. The V and J ends lost 4 bases and 1 base, in that order; junction bases with no gene match: 10. CDR3 sequence (DNA): TGTGCCAGCAGCCCTGGGCCGCAGCGGGGGGGCCAAGAGACCCAGTACTTC. Translating gives CASSPGPQRGGQETQYF.

CDR3: CASSDAGSNEKLFF. CDR3 DNA: TGTGCCAGCAGTGACGCCGGGTCTAATGAAAAACTGTTTTTT. This chain connects TRBV28 to TRBJ1-4, with D hard to call. The V end was cut by 5 bases, the J end by 3 bases, with 10 bases between. The CDR3 has 14 amino acids. CDR1 and CDR2 (germline): MDHEN, SYDVKM.

This chain joins TRBV4-1 and TRBJ1-5, with 7 nucleotides matching TRBD1. Per germline, CDR1 MGHRA and CDR2 YSYEKL. V shed 4 bases and J 1 base; nucleotides not matched to a gene: 4. The CDR3 is 15 residues long. CDR3 coding DNA: TGCGCCAGCAGCCTTGCGACAGGGAGCAATCAGCCCCAGCATTTT. Amino acid sequence: CASSLATGSNQPQHF.

The chain has TRBV28 and TRBJ2-2; tentative D call: TRBD2 (5 bases). Trimming cost V 5 bases and J 6 bases, with 10 bases left between them. The CDR3 has 13 amino acids. Germline CDR1 is MDHEN and CDR2 is SYDVKM. CDR3 nucleotides: TGTGCCAGCAGTGTCGGGGTCCCCGGGGAGCTGTTTTTT. Translating it yields CASSVGVPGELFF.

The CDR3 here is CASTSHSGNTEAFF. CDR3 in DNA: TGCGCCAGCACATCCCACAGTGGGAACACTGAAGCTTTCTTT. The rearrangement joins TRBV5-1 to TRBJ1-1; no reliable D call. The CDR3 sequence is 14 residues long. The germline CDR1 and CDR2 sequences are SGHRS and YFSETQ. V was clipped by 6 bases and J by 1 base, with 13 bases between them.

V is TRBV7-9 and J is TRBJ2-4; D possibly corresponds to TRBD1 (7 bases). This CDR3 comprises 15 residues. CDR1 is SEHNR, CDR2 FQNEAQ, per germline (reference sequence). V was pared by 5 bases and J by 1 base, with 12 bases between. The CDR3 DNA follows: TGTGCCAGCAGCGCCAGGGGGGAGGCCAAAAACATTCAGTACTTC. Amino acid sequence: CASSARGEAKNIQYF.

The gene calls are TRBV28 and TRBJ2-3, with a possible D match to TRBD2 (6 bases). V lost 10 bases and J lost 4, with 18 bases in between. This CDR3 is 14 amino acids long. Germline CDR1 MDHEN, CDR2 SYDVKM. The CDR3 DNA reads as TGTGCCATTCGCCGGGCGGGGACGTCAGATACGCAGTATTTT. Its protein product is CAIRRAGTSDTQYF.

The V gene is TRBV2, the J gene TRBJ2-7, with 8 bases aligning to TRBD1. V trimming: 4 bases; J trimming: 3 bases; junction bases outside the gene matches: 5. The length of the CDR3 is 14 residues. CDR1 and CDR2 (germline): SNHLY, FYNNEI. CDR3 coding DNA: TGTGCCAGCAGTGGCGACAGGGGTCGCTACGAGCAGTACTTC. Encoded protein: CASSGDRGRYEQYF.

This sequence joins TRBV10-3 and TRBJ1-6; a possible D gene is TRBD1 (5 bases). V lost 3 bases and J lost 13, with 19 bases in between. CDR1 ENHRY and CDR2 SYGVKD come from the germline V gene. The CDR3 runs 15 residues. The CDR3 nucleotides are TGTGCCATCAGTGACGATCAGGGCGCCGCTAGGCCCCTCCACTTT. It yields the protein CAISDDQGAARPLHF.

The rearrangement links TRBV7-2 to TRBJ2-1; perhaps TRBD1 as D (5 bases). The germline gives CDR1 SGHTA, CDR2 FQGNSA. The CDR3 has 16 amino acids. V shed 0 bases and J shed 0 bases, with 9 bases lying between them. The CDR3 sequence: CASSLAGASSYNEQFF. For the CDR3, the DNA is TGTGCCAGCAGCTTAGCTGGGGCGAGCTCCTACAATGAGCAGTTCTTC.

The chain recombines TRBV2 with TRBJ1-6, with D hard to call. The CDR3 spans 16 residues. CDR1 is SNHLY, CDR2 FYNNEI, per germline. The ends were cut back, 5 bases at V and 9 bases at J, with 20 bases in the middle. CDR3 coding DNA: TGTGCCAGCAGTCAAAACCTAGGTGGAGCGGGTTCACCCCTCCACTTT. It specifies CASSQNLGGAGSPLHF.

The CDR3 protein is CASSISRTGEQYF. CDR3 DNA sequence: TGTGCCAGTAGTATATCTAGGACGGGAGAGCAGTACTTC. This chain joins TRBV19 and TRBJ2-7, with D possibly being TRBD2 (5 bases). This CDR3 region has 13 residues. CDR1 is LNHDA and CDR2 is SQIVND in the germline V gene (reference sequence). V gave up 2 bases and J gave up 7 bases, with 12 bases separating them.

The chain joins TRBV9 to TRBJ1-4; D may be TRBD1 (6 bases). Trimming took off 4 bases at V and 7 bases at J, with 17 bases between the two ends. Looked up from germline, CDR1 is SGDLS and CDR2 is YYNGEE. The CDR3 length is 15 residues. CDR3 DNA sequence: TGTGCCAGCAGCCCCCGTGGGGGGGCTCTTGAAAAACTGTTTTTT. Amino acids: CASSPRGGALEKLFF.

This clone has a handful of counts. The rearrangement links TRBV25-1 to TRBJ1-1, with D perhaps TRBD1 (5 bases). CDR3 size: 15 residues. The V and J ends lost 2 bases and 1 base respectively, with 11 bases between them. The germline CDR1 and CDR2 sequences are MGHDK and SYGVNS. The CDR3 region has the DNA TGTGCCAGCAGTGAAATTCAGGGAAGGAACACTGAAGCTTTCTTT. Translating it yields CASSEIQGRNTEAFF.

V usage is TRBV4-2 and J usage is TRBJ1-4, with D hard to call. The CDR3 sequence is 16 residues long. Trimming took off 5 bases at V and 2 bases at J, with 15 bases between the two ends. The germline V gene encodes CDR1 LGHNA and CDR2 YNFKEQ. The chain's CDR3 is CASSTGPLGTNEKLFF. CDR3 DNA: TGTGCCAGCAGCACCGGCCCTCTGGGCACTAATGAAAAACTGTTTTTT.

This chain links TRBV30 with TRBJ2-5; D unclear. Trimming left V 2 bases short and J 4 bases short, with 8 bases between. Germline V gene sequence: CDR1 GTSNPN, CDR2 SVGIG (reference sequence). The CDR3 runs to 12 residues. The CDR3, as DNA: TGTGCCTGGAGTCCCCGTCGAGAGACCCAGTACTTC. It specifies CAWSPRRETQYF. The whole variable domain, filled in from reference TRBV30 and TRBJ2-5, reads SQTIHQWPATLVQPVGSPLSLECTVEGTSNPNLYWYRQAAGRGLQLLFYSVGIGQISSEVPQNLSASRPQDRQFILSSKKLLLSDSGFYLCAWSPRRETQYFGPGTRLLVL.

The CDR3 protein is CATGAGADYNEQFF. Here the CDR3 DNA reads TGCGCCACCGGAGCGGGGGCAGACTACAATGAGCAGTTCTTC. The chain links TRBV5-1 to TRBJ2-1, with 8 bases lining up with TRBD2. Germline CDR1 is SGHRS and CDR2 is YFSETQ. This CDR3 contains 14 residues. With V trimmed by 9 bases and J by 3 bases, 8 bases remained unmatched.

This clone was seen more than once but under ten times. V is TRBV29-1 and J is TRBJ2-3; 10 nucleotides line up with TRBD2. Germline trimming cut 7 bases from V and 5 bases from J; bases unmatched to any gene: 9. This CDR3 is built from 14 residues. Germline V CDR1 and CDR2: SQVTM, ANQGSEA. In nucleotides, the CDR3 is TGCAGCGGGAAGCGGGGGGGCAGTTTAGATACGCAGTATTTT. This encodes CSGKRGGSLDTQYF.

The chain links TRBV6-5 to TRBJ2-2, with 9 bases fitting TRBD2. Germline V gene sequence: CDR1 MNHEY, CDR2 SVGAGI. The CDR3 contains 15 residues. V was pared by 6 bases and J by 0 bases, with 2 bases of the junction left unmatched. CDR3 DNA: TGTGCCAGCAGGGCGGGGGGGACGAACACCGGGGAGCTGTTTTTT. Encoded protein: CASRAGGTNTGELFF.